The rows below give T cell receptor beta chains drawn from one sample of a study of OX40 agonist ivuxolimab in advanced cancers. Profiled with immunoSEQ multiplex PCR; TCRdb holds only in-frame clones, not every one. Of about 150,000 clones detected, 90% to 95% appear once; the ten largest clones hold about 0.3%. Sequenced here: CD4+ or CD8+ T cells sorted from blood, sampled in a trial of the OX40 agonist ivuxolimab. The receptors here all came from an adult with an advanced solid tumor such as melanoma, head and neck, liver or kidney cancer. Each CDR3 is given with its conserved first and last residue. The D gene is left open where the match is weak. Clone size appears in some rows only: once, few, many, or a class for an expanded clone.

cdr3_nt,cdr3_aa,j_call,clone_size,d_call,v_call
TGTGCCAGCAGCTTAGAGGGGGCGTCGGGGGAGCAGTACTTC,CASSLEGASGEQYF,TRBJ2-7,-,TRBD1,TRBV7-9
TGTGCCAGCAGCCCGGGGGACAGGGAAAATGAGCAGTTCTTC,CASSPGDRENEQFF,TRBJ2-1,-,TRBD1,TRBV4-2
TGTGCCAGCTCACGATACCAGACTAGCGGGAGGAGAGAGACCCAGTACTTC,CASSRYQTSGRRETQYF,TRBJ2-5,once,TRBD2,TRBV18
TGTGCCGCAAGGGTAGGGGTCGGGTATGGCTACACCTTC,CAARVGVGYGYTF,TRBJ1-2,-,-,TRBV28
TGTGCCAGCAGTCTAGGGCGGGTCACTGAAGCTTTCTTT,CASSLGRVTEAFF,TRBJ1-1,-,-,TRBV11-2
TGTGCCAGCAGTGGCCCGAGGGGACAGCTCTCCTACGAGCAGTACTTC,CASSGPRGQLSYEQYF,TRBJ2-7,-,TRBD1,TRBV6-4
TGTGCCAGCAGTTCCGGGAGCCTTAAAAACATTCAGTACTTC,CASSSGSLKNIQYF,TRBJ2-4,-,-,TRBV28
TGTGCCAGCAGCAAAGGGACCTTCGGTGAGCAGTTCTTC,CASSKGTFGEQFF,TRBJ2-1,once,-,TRBV7-9
TGTGCCAGCAGCACCCGACGACAGGGCGACGAGCAGTACTTC,CASSTRRQGDEQYF,TRBJ2-7,-,TRBD1,TRBV11-2
TGTGCCAGCAGCCGGGGGGGAACTGGGGCCAACGTCCTGACTTTC,CASSRGGTGANVLTF,TRBJ2-6,-,TRBD2,TRBV11-3
TGTGCCAGCAGCTCCGGACAGGCCCGGAGCACAGATACGCAGTATTTT,CASSSGQARSTDTQYF,TRBJ2-3,-,TRBD1,TRBV5-4
TGTGCCAGCAGTCGAACCGGGACTACCCCCTACGAGCAGTACTTC,CASSRTGTTPYEQYF,TRBJ2-7,-,TRBD2,TRBV27
TGTGCCAGCAGCCCCGGGACAGGGCGGGAGACCCAGTACTTC,CASSPGTGRETQYF,TRBJ2-5,once,TRBD1,TRBV4-2
TGTGCCAGTAGTAAGAAGAGAAATGAAAAACTGTTTTTT,CASSKKRNEKLFF,TRBJ1-4,-,-,TRBV19
TGTGCCAGCAGTGTGGGCGTAAATCAGCCCCAGCATTTT,CASSVGVNQPQHF,TRBJ1-5,few,-,TRBV28
TGTGCCAGCAGCAGCTACAGGGGGCAGTTCGAGCAGTACTTC,CASSSYRGQFEQYF,TRBJ2-7,-,TRBD1,TRBV5-4
TGTGCCAGCACCTACAGGGTCGAGACTGAAGCTTTCTTT,CASTYRVETEAFF,TRBJ1-1,-,-,TRBV6-5
TGTGCCAGCAGCAACAGGGGGAGCTGGGAAGCTTTCTTT,CASSNRGSWEAFF,TRBJ1-1,-,TRBD1,TRBV7-2
TGTGCCAGCAGCGTAGGTGGGAGACGCACAGATACGCAGTATTTT,CASSVGGRRTDTQYF,TRBJ2-3,-,-,TRBV9
TGCGCCAGCAGCTTGGAGACGAGAAAGACCCAGTACTTC,CASSLETRKTQYF,TRBJ2-5,-,-,TRBV5-1
TGTGCCAGCAGGGTCCCCAGGGTGCCCTACGAGCAGTACTTC,CASRVPRVPYEQYF,TRBJ2-7,-,-,TRBV28
TGTGCCAGTAGTTCGGCCCGACAGGGAAGGCATCAGCCCCAGCATTTT,CASSSARQGRHQPQHF,TRBJ1-5,-,TRBD1,TRBV19
TGTGCCACCAGCGCCCAGGGGAACACTGAAGCTTTCTTT,CATSAQGNTEAFF,TRBJ1-1,-,-,TRBV15
TGCGCCAGCAGCTTGGCCAAAGCGGGGGGCGCGTTAACCGGGGAGCTGTTTTTT,CASSLAKAGGALTGELFF,TRBJ2-2,once,TRBD2,TRBV5-1
TGTGCCAGCAGCAAGGATCGGACCCTTGGGGGCAGGGGGTCCTACAATGAGCAGTTCTTC,CASSKDRTLGGRGSYNEQFF,TRBJ2-1,-,-,TRBV21-1
TGTGCCAGCAGTACATCAGGGACAGAGACCCAGTACTTC,CASSTSGTETQYF,TRBJ2-5,once,-,TRBV6-1
TGCAGTGCTAGCTCGGCGGCCGAGCAGTACTTC,CSASSAAEQYF,TRBJ2-7,-,-,TRBV20-1
TGCGCCAGCAGCTCGGGACTAGCGGGACCCAATGAGCAGTTCTTC,CASSSGLAGPNEQFF,TRBJ2-1,-,TRBD2,TRBV5-1
TGTGCCATCAGCGGGACAGGGGACCAGCCCCAGCATTTT,CAISGTGDQPQHF,TRBJ1-5,once,TRBD1,TRBV10-3
TGTGCCAGCAGCTTGGCGGTAGGGGGTCCCTATGGCTACACCTTC,CASSLAVGGPYGYTF,TRBJ1-2,-,-,TRBV5-4
TGTGCCAGCAGCCCCCAGGAAGACTATGGCTACACCTTC,CASSPQEDYGYTF,TRBJ1-2,once,-,TRBV11-2